Listed below are T cell receptor beta chains from one sample, sequenced in a study of human T cells and chemical hapten exposure. TCRdb processed the RACE reads anew with MiXCR; each CDR3 protein has one entry. The sample has roughly 120,000 distinct CDR3 sequences, roughly 14% seen once; the top ten hold 2.5% to 3%. Sequenced here: whole blood, sampled in connection with sensitization to the hapten diphenylcyclopropenone (DPC). The receptor set was obtained from a woman younger than 30 with alopecia areata. Some clones in this sample may be carry-over from other donors' samples. CDR3s include the opening cysteine and the closing phenylalanine or tryptophan. The D gene is left open where the match is weak. Only part of the rows carry a size: once, few, many, or a class if the clone is expanded.

V gene	clone size	J gene	D gene	CDR3 protein	CDR3 DNA
TRBV20-1	few	TRBJ2-7	TRBD1	CSVPRGTGVHEQYF	TGCAGTGTTCCGAGGGGGACAGGGGTCCACGAGCAGTACTTC
TRBV3-1	few	TRBJ2-1	NA	CASSQDNGRVYNEQFF	TGTGCCAGCAGCCAAGACAATGGCCGGGTCTACAATGAGCAGTTCTTC
TRBV6-2/TRBV6-3	NA	TRBJ1-1	NA	CASSSTGGSEAFF	TGTGCCAGCAGTTCCACGGGCGGGTCTGAAGCTTTCTTT
TRBV7-2	few	TRBJ1-6	TRBD1	CASTPAGTADSPLHF	TGTGCCAGCACCCCAGCCGGGACAGCTGATTCACCCCTCCACTTT
TRBV28	NA	TRBJ2-3	NA	CASADSYTDTQYF	TGTGCCAGCGCGGACTCCTACACAGATACGCAGTATTTT
TRBV29-1	many	TRBJ2-5	NA	CSGSQFRGVYQETQYF	TGCAGCGGCTCGCAGTTCAGGGGAGTGTACCAAGAGACCCAGTACTTC
TRBV3-1	many	TRBJ2-3	NA	CASSDDFSTDTQYF	TGTGCCAGCAGCGATGACTTTAGCACAGATACGCAGTATTTT
TRBV7-2	NA	TRBJ1-5	NA	CASSFGQHNQPQHF	TGTGCCAGCAGCTTCGGGCAGCATAATCAGCCCCAGCATTTT
TRBV7-6	few	TRBJ2-7	TRBD1	CASSPVETGSYEQYF	TGTGCCAGCAGCCCAGTCGAGACAGGGTCCTACGAGCAGTACTTC
TRBV5-4	few	TRBJ2-3	NA	CASSSNPTDTQYF	TGTGCCAGCAGCTCGAACCCGACAGATACGCAGTATTTT
TRBV6-5	NA	TRBJ1-2	NA	CASSRGGGLDGYTF	TGTGCCAGCAGTCGCGGGGGAGGTTTGGATGGCTACACCTTC
TRBV29-1	NA	TRBJ2-1	NA	CSVEDRRRPNNEQFF	TGCAGCGTTGAAGATCGGCGGAGGCCTAACAATGAGCAGTTCTTC
TRBV18	many	TRBJ2-1	TRBD1	CASSPINVQGAYNEQFF	TGTGCCAGCTCACCAATAAACGTGCAGGGGGCCTACAATGAGCAGTTCTTC